The sequence of this T cell receptor beta chain was determined in a study of blood T cell repertoires in COVID-19. On the study more broadly: Whether acute or convalescent, the COVID-19 samples came from the United States, Italy and Spain. In each case, the material was cDNA or gDNA derived from T cells, B-cell-depleted T cells, or PBMCs.

CDR1 MNHEY and CDR2 SMNVEV come from the germline V gene (reference sequence). This CDR3 spans 15 amino acids. Trimming took 4 bases from V and 2 from J, leaving 15 bases between them. As processed by the authors: For nucleated cells, counts were estimated from reference gene primer amplification. Profiled with immunoSEQ multiplex PCR; TCRdb holds only in-frame clones, not every one. D and trimming were read from the DNA, whereas the V and J calls and clone size are those reported in that table. The table lists 150,000 to 200,000 clones, 84% of them singletons. This sequence originates from a human donor in a cohort sampled during active COVID-19. Specimen: peripheral blood. J is TRBJ2-7 and V is TRBV27; a possible D gene is TRBD1 (6 bases). The chain's CDR3 is CASSSPTTGTYEQYF. As DNA, the CDR3 is TGTGCCAGCAGTTCCCCTACGACAGGAACCTACGAGCAGTACTTC.